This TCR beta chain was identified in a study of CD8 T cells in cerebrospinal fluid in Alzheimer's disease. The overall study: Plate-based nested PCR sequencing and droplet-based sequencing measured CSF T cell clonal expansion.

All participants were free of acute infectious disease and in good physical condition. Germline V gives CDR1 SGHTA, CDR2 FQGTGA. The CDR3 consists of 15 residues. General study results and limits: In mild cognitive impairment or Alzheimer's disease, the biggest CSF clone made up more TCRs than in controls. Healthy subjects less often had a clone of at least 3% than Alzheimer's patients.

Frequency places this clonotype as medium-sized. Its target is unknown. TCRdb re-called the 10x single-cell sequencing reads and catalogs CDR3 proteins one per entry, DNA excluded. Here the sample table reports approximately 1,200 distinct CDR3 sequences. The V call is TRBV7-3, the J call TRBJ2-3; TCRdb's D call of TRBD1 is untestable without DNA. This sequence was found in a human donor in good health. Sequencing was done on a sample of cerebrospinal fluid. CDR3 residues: CASSLRQGVVDTQYF.